A single sample gave rise to the 10 T cell receptor beta chains below, sequenced in a study of cytomegalovirus exposure and HLA in healthy donors. The PCR employed 60 Vbeta primers together with 13 Jbeta primers. Only in-frame clones appear in the TCRdb table, and some are missing; sequencing was by immunoSEQ multiplex PCR. In the table there are approximately 190,000 clones, over 75% of which are singletons. The material sequenced was PBMCs. Receptors were obtained from a man aged 50-60 years in good health and CMV-seronegative.

A remark on this clone: Compared with germline, one end of the junction differs, possibly owing to a read error. The rearrangement links TRBV7-9 to TRBJ2-7, with no clear D. The CDR3 covers 11 residues. Per the germline V gene, CDR1 is SEHNR and CDR2 is FQNEAQ (reference sequence). The CDR3 loop reads CSSSPAYEQYF. The CDR3 DNA follows: TGTTCCAGCAGCCCTGCCTACGAGCAGTACTTC.

Only one count was recorded for this clone. The chain couples TRBV5-6 to TRBJ1-2; possible D gene TRBD1, 6 bases. Trimming stripped 3 bases from V and 2 bases from J, with 14 bases between. Germline V gene sequence: CDR1 SGHDT, CDR2 YYEEEE. CDR3 size: 15 residues. CDR3 nucleotide sequence: TGTGCCAGCAGCTCCGGACAGATACTAAACTATGGCTACACCTTC. This translates into CASSSGQILNYGYTF.

This chain uses TRBV19 with TRBJ2-1; 12 bases map to TRBD2. V lost 6 bases and J lost 4; bases outside the gene matches: 4. The CDR3 has 15 residues. Germline V lookup: CDR1 LNHDA, CDR2 SQIVND (reference sequence). This CDR3 is CASSLTSGGYNEQFF. CDR3 nucleotide sequence: TGTGCCAGTAGCCTCACTAGCGGGGGGTACAATGAGCAGTTCTTC.

The CDR3 nucleotides read TGTGCCAGCAGCACAAAGGGCGTGGGTAGGGGGTACTACGAGCAGTACTTC. Protein sequence: CASSTKGVGRGYYEQYF. The chain recombines TRBV11-2 with TRBJ2-7; perhaps TRBD1 as D (6 bases). The ends were cut back, 5 bases at V and 3 bases at J, with 23 bases in the middle. Germline V gene data show CDR1 as SGHAT and CDR2 as FQNNGV. The CDR3 has 17 amino acids.

This chain links TRBV30 with TRBJ1-5; D perhaps matches TRBD1 (6 bases). V lost 0 bases, J lost 9 bases, and 12 bases lay in between. The CDR3 is 13 amino acids. The germline V gene encodes CDR1 GTSNPN and CDR2 SVGIG (reference sequence). The CDR3 sequence: CAWSVTGQSPQHF. The CDR3 DNA reads as TGTGCCTGGAGTGTGACAGGCCAATCGCCCCAGCATTTT.

This rearrangement joins TRBV9 to TRBJ1-1, with D perhaps matching TRBD1 (5 bases). The CDR3 length is 13 residues. Germline V gene sequence: CDR1 SGDLS, CDR2 YYNGEE. Between the trimmed V and J ends, which lost 4 bases and 1 base, there was a span of 8 bases. CDR3 in DNA: TGTGCCAGCAGCCACGGGGGGAACACTGAAGCTTTCTTT. It is translated as CASSHGGNTEAFF. The variable domain in full, completed from reference TRBV9 and TRBJ1-1, reads DSGVTQTPKHLITATGQRVTLRCSPRSGDLSVYWYQQSLDQGLQFLIQYYNGEERAKGNILERFSAQQFPDLHSELNLSSLELGDSALYFCASSHGGNTEAFFGQGTRLTVV.

The rearrangement joins TRBV29-1 to TRBJ2-5; D is perhaps TRBD1 (5 bases). CDR1 is SQVTM, CDR2 ANQGSEA, per germline. V was shortened by 2 bases and J by 1 base, with 14 bases between the two germline ends. This CDR3 comprises 15 residues. Here the CDR3 DNA reads TGCAGCGTTGAAAGGGGCCGGCAAGCCCAAGAGACCCAGTACTTC. Translating it yields CSVERGRQAQETQYF.

This chain connects TRBV5-6 to TRBJ2-1; D remains ambiguous. Per germline, CDR1 SGHDT and CDR2 YYEEEE. The CDR3 runs to 13 residues. Trimming took 2 bases from V and 7 from J, leaving 10 bases between them. The CDR3 DNA reads TGTGCCAGCAGCTTACCCCATCAGAATGAGCAGTTCTTC. Encoded protein: CASSLPHQNEQFF.

Comments on this clone: This likely comes from a read error, as the CDR3 has no conserved phenylalanine or tryptophan at its end. No DNA is shown, since the ends of the CDR3 on it are uncertain; the CDR3 is the one TCRdb lists. The genes are TRBV5-6 and TRBJ1-1; TRBD1, the D gene given by the table, was not confirmed from the DNA. The CDR3 has 13 residues if both end residues are counted. Germline V gives CDR1 SGHDT, CDR2 YYEEEE. CDR3 residues: CASSLGSDRTISL.

In DNA, the CDR3 is TGTGCCAGCAGGACTAGCGGGGGGACCGGGGAGCTGTTTTTT. Its translation is CASRTSGGTGELFF. The rearrangement uses TRBV7-3 and TRBJ2-2, with 13 bases identical to TRBD2. CDR1 is SGHTA and CDR2 is FQGTGA in the germline V gene. V dropped 6 bases and J dropped 5; count of bases not matched to a gene: 0. The CDR3 runs 14 residues.